This T cell receptor beta chain is drawn from a study of technical replicates of blood from several donors. Profiled with immunoSEQ multiplex PCR; TCRdb holds only in-frame clones, not every one. The sample contains under 85,000 clones, approximately 86% of which appear only once. Germline-derived CDR1 and CDR2 are SGHTA and FQGTGA. Losses at the gene ends were 8 bases for V and 5 bases for J; bases not matched to a gene: 5. The CDR3 runs to 13 residues. This sequence joins TRBV7-3 and TRBJ2-5; 10 positions agree with TRBD2. This clonotype was sampled from a human donor in good health. Some clones in this sample may be carry-over from other donors' samples. The sequenced sample was PBMCs. The CDR3 reads CASASGGAETQYF. DNA for the CDR3: TGTGCCAGCGCAAGCGGGGGGGCTGAGACCCAGTACTTC.